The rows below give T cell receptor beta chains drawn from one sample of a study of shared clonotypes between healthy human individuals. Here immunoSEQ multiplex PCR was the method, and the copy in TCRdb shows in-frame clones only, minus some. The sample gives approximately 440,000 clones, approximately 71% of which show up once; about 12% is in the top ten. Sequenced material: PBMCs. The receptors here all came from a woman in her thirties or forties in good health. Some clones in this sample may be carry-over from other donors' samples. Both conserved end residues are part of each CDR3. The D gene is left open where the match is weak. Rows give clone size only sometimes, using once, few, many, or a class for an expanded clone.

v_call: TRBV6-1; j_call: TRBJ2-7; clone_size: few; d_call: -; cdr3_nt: TGTGCCAGCAGTGAAGTTGGAGGGGACCGCGAGCAGTACTTC; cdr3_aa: CASSEVGGDREQYF
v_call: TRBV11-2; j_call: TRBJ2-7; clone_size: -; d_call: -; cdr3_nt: TGTGCCAGCAGCTTAGATCTTTTCGAGCAGTACTTC; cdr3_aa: CASSLDLFEQYF
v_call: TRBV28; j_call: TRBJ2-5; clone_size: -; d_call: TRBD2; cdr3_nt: TGTGCCAGCAGTCCGCCTTCACTAGCGCCAGGGGAGACCCAGTACTTC; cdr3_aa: CASSPPSLAPGETQYF
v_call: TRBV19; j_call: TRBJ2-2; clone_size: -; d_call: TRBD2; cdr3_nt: TGTGCCAGTAGTATGACTAGCGGGAGTCCCGGGGAGCTGTTTTTT; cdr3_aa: CASSMTSGSPGELFF
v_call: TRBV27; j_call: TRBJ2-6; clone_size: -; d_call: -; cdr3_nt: TGTGCCAGCAGTTTATCACCCCCCGATGGGGCCAACGTCCTGACTTTC; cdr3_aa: CASSLSPPDGANVLTF
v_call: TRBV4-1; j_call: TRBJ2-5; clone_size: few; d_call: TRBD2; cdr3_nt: TGCGCCAGCAGCGAGGGTCTAGCGGGGTCCATACAAGAGACCCAGTACTTC; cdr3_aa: CASSEGLAGSIQETQYF
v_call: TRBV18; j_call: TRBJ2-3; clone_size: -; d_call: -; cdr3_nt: TGTGCCAGCTCACCGGGGAGCACAGATACGCAGTATTTT; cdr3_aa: CASSPGSTDTQYF
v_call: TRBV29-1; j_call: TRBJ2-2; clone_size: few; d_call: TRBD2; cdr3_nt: TGCAGCGTAGCCAGACTAGCGGGAGACACCGGGGAGCTGTTTTTT; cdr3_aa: CSVARLAGDTGELFF
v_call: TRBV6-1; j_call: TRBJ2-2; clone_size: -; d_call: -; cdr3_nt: TGTGCCAGCAGTGAAGTAGACCCCAGCACCGGGGAGCTGTTTTTT; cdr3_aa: CASSEVDPSTGELFF
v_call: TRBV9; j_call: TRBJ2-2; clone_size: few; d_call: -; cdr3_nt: TGTGCCAGCAGCGAGATAGGAATCACCGGGGAGCTGTTTTTT; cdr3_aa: CASSEIGITGELFF
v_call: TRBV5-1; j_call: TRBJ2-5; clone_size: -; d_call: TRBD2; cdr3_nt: TGCGCCAGCAGCGAGGGACTAGCGGGGGTCCAAGAGACCCAGTACTTC; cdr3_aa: CASSEGLAGVQETQYF
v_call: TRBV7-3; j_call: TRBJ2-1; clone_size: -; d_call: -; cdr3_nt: TGTGCCAGCAGCTTAGGGAGACTAGAAAATGAGCAGTTCTTC; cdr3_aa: CASSLGRLENEQFF
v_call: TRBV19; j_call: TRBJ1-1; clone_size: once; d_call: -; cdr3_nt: TGTGCCAGTAGCGCAAGGGCAGGTTACACTGAAGCTTTCTTT; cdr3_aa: CASSARAGYTEAFF
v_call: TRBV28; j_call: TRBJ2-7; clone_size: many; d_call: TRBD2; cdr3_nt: TGTGCCAGCAATACACCGACTAGCGGGAGGGCCCTCTACGAGCAGTACTTC; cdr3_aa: CASNTPTSGRALYEQYF
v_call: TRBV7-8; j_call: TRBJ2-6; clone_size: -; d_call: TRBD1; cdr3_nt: TGTGCCAGCAGCTTAGGTCAGGGGGCTGGGGCCAACGTCCTGACTTTC; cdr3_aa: CASSLGQGAGANVLTF
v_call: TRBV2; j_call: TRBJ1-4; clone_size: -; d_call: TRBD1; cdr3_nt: TGTGCCAGCAATCCTCAGACAGGGGGTGGTGAAAAACTGTTTTTT; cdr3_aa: CASNPQTGGGEKLFF
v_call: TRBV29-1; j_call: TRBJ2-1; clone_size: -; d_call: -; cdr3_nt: TGCAGCGTCGTGCGGAGCTCCTACAATGAGCAGTTCTTC; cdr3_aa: CSVVRSSYNEQFF
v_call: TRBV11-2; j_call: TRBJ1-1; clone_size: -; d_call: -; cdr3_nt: TGTGCCAGCAGCTTGACCGCGGGAGGGACTGAAGCTTTCTTT; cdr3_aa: CASSLTAGGTEAFF
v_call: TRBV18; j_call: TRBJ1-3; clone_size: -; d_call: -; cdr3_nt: TGTGCCAGCTCACCACTCGGACAGCTCGCTGGAAACACCATATATTTT; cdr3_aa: CASSPLGQLAGNTIYF
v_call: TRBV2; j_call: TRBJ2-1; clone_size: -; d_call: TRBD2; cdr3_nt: TGTGCCAGCATTCCTCGGACTAGCGGGAGTAGGAATGAGCAGTTCTTC; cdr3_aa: CASIPRTSGSRNEQFF
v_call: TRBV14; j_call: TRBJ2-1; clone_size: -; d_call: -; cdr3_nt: TGTGCCAGCAGCCAAGATACTGAGCAGTTCTTC; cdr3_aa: CASSQDTEQFF
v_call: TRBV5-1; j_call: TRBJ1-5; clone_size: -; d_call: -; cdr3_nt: TGCGCCAGCAGCTCCGGGACGGATAGCAATCAGCCCCAGCATTTT; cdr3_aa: CASSSGTDSNQPQHF
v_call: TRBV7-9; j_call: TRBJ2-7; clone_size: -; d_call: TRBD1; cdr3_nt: TGTGCCAGCAGCTTAGCTCTTACAGGGGGGAACGTAAACGAGCAGTACTTC; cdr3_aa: CASSLALTGGNVNEQYF
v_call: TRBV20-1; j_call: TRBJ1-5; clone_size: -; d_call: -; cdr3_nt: TGCAGTGCTAGAGGGTCCCAGGCCCAGCATTTT; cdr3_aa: CSARGSQAQHF
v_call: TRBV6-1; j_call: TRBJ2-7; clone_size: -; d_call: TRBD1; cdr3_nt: TGTGCCAGCACTACCCGGGACAGGAGCCTCTACGAGCAGTACTTC; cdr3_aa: CASTTRDRSLYEQYF
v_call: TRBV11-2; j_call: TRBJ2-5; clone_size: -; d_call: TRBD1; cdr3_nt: TGTGCCAGCAGCTTAGAGGGGACAGCACAAGAGACCCAGTACTTC; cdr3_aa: CASSLEGTAQETQYF
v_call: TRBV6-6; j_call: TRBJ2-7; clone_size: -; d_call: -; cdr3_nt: TGTGCCAGCAGTTACATGGGGCCCCCCTACGAGCAGTACTTC; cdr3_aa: CASSYMGPPYEQYF
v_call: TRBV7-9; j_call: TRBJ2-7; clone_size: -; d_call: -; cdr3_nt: TGTGCCAGCGGGGTATTCCACGAGCAGTACTTC; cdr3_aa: CASGVFHEQYF